These 31 T cell receptor beta chains were sequenced from one sample in a study of blood T cell repertoires in COVID-19 (TCRdb year 2020). Library construction relied on the immunoSEQ multiplex PCR assay. TCRdb took over this immuneACCESS table, retaining in-frame rearrangements with V and J assigned. Such tables are incomplete; in checked studies, under half of the missing clones stem from an unresolved V gene, and the remainder is unexplained. Here the sample has a few hundred thousand clones; 70% to 90% occur a single time. The top ten hold approximately 3.3% of the sample. Sequencing was performed on peripheral blood. The origin of the receptors is a man aged 18 to 30 with active or convalescent COVID-19.

The chain joins TRBV5-6 to TRBJ2-1, with 8 positions matching TRBD1. V lost 5 bases to trimming and J lost 8 bases; unmatched junction nucleotides: 9. The CDR3 has 14 amino acids. Germline V gives CDR1 SGHDT, CDR2 YYEEEE. The CDR3 region is CASSTDRVSDEQFF. CDR3 DNA sequence: TGTGCCAGCAGTACGGACAGGGTCAGCGATGAGCAGTTCTTC.

This clone was recorded a few times. CDR3 sequence (DNA): TGTGCCAGTAGCCAGTTCGGGACTCCGGTCAATCAGCCCCAGCATTTT. Protein product: CASSQFGTPVNQPQHF. The genes are TRBV19 and TRBJ1-5, with D tentatively TRBD1 (5 bases). This CDR3 has 16 residues. Trimming cost V 6 bases and J 3 bases, with 18 bases left between them. Germline CDR1 reads LNHDA; CDR2 reads SQIVND (reference sequence).

The chain links TRBV6-5 to TRBJ2-7, with D maybe TRBD1 (5 bases). Looked up from germline, CDR1 is MNHEY and CDR2 is SVGAGI. This CDR3 contains 13 residues. V was pared by 6 bases and J by 2 bases, with 11 bases between. This CDR3 reads CASSRGQAYEQYF. DNA of the CDR3: TGTGCCAGCAGCCGAGGACAAGCCTACGAGCAGTACTTC.

The chain recombines TRBV2 with TRBJ1-4; D ambiguous. From germline, CDR1 is SNHLY and CDR2 FYNNEI. Trimming left V 6 bases short and J 7 bases short, with 9 bases between. The CDR3 loop spans 12 amino acids. The CDR3 region has the DNA TGTGCCAGCAGCCGGTCGGGTGAAAAACTGTTTTTT. Amino acids: CASSRSGEKLFF.

The J gene is TRBJ2-1, the V gene TRBV29-1, with TRBD1 matching 12 bases. Per the germline V gene, CDR1 is SQVTM and CDR2 is ANQGSEA. The V gene end was trimmed by 6 bases and the J gene end by 10 bases; junction bases not matched to a gene: 7. This CDR3 spans 13 amino acids. This CDR3 is CSVPRDRGLEQFF. The CDR3 nucleotides are TGCAGCGTCCCCAGGGACAGGGGGCTCGAGCAGTTCTTC.

This chain uses TRBV10-3 with TRBJ2-7, with D maybe TRBD2 (6 bases). V shed 6 bases and J shed 5 bases, with 14 bases lying between them. The CDR3 runs to 13 residues. Per germline, CDR1 ENHRY and CDR2 SYGVKD. The CDR3 protein is CAIRTGSGDEQYF. The CDR3 DNA sequence: TGTGCCATCAGGACCGGTTCGGGGGACGAGCAGTACTTC.

This clone has only one observation. The chain is built from TRBV5-4 and TRBJ2-1; 14 positions agree with TRBD2. CDR1 SGHNT and CDR2 YYREEE come from the germline V gene (reference sequence). The CDR3 runs 16 residues. The V and J ends lost 4 bases and 5 bases, in that order; junction bases with no gene match: 5. The CDR3 is CASSRLAGGLDNEQFF. The CDR3 coding sequence is TGTGCCAGCAGCCGACTAGCGGGGGGGCTTGACAATGAGCAGTTCTTC.

Only a few counts were recorded for this clone. The chain carries TRBV18 and TRBJ2-7, with 9 bases identical to TRBD1. This CDR3 has 16 residues. Looked up from germline, CDR1 is KGHSH and CDR2 is LQKENI. The junction had 10 bases not matched to a gene; V was cut back by 4 bases and J by 3 bases. Written as DNA, the CDR3 is TGTGCCAGCTCACTAGATCCCGGGACAGGGTACTACGAGCAGTACTTC. This gives the protein CASSLDPGTGYYEQYF.

CDR3 sequence reads: CASSLAIGGRDQPQHF. CDR3 DNA: TGTGCCAGCAGCTTAGCGATCGGCGGGAGGGATCAGCCCCAGCATTTT. The chain joins TRBV11-2 to TRBJ1-5; D unclear. This CDR3 has 16 residues. Trimming removed 1 base at V and 5 bases at J, with 15 bases between. Germline V gene data show CDR1 as SGHAT and CDR2 as FQNNGV.

The gene calls are TRBV19 and TRBJ2-1; 15 nucleotides match TRBD2. Germline lookup yields CDR1 LNHDA and CDR2 SQIVND (reference sequence). V gave up 5 bases and J gave up 8 bases; unmatched junction bases: 7. The CDR3 runs to 16 residues. This CDR3 reads CASSVGGLAGGHEQFF. CDR3 nucleotide sequence: TGTGCCAGTAGTGTGGGAGGACTAGCGGGAGGGCATGAGCAGTTCTTC.

The genes are TRBV6-2 or TRBV6-3 and TRBJ2-7; the D is unclear. Germline assignment: CDR1 MNHEY and CDR2 SVGEGT. Trimming stripped 6 bases from V and 3 bases from J, with 15 bases between. This CDR3 spans 14 amino acids. In DNA, the CDR3 is TGTGCCAGCAGCCGACACGGTATAGGCTACGAGCAGTACTTC. Amino acid sequence: CASSRHGIGYEQYF.

This rearrangement joins TRBV9 to TRBJ1-6, with unresolved D. V was shortened by 0 bases and J by 8 bases, with 6 bases between the two germline ends. Germline loops: CDR1 SGDLS, CDR2 YYNGEE. This CDR3 has 13 amino acids. CDR3 sequence reads: CASSVVTDSPLHF. As DNA, the CDR3 is TGTGCCAGCAGCGTAGTCACTGATTCACCCCTCCACTTT.

As for this clone: This specimen includes other DNA sequences encoding the same CDR3. This chain joins TRBV5-1 and TRBJ1-5; 9 bases line up with TRBD1. The CDR3 length is 15 residues. Germline V gene sequence: CDR1 SGHRS, CDR2 YFSETQ. The ends lost 4 bases at V and 1 base at J; junction bases unmatched: 3. CDR3 coding DNA: TGCGCCAGCAGCCCGGGGACAGGGAGCAATCAGCCCCAGCATTTT. Its protein product is CASSPGTGSNQPQHF.

V and J are TRBV6-5 and TRBJ2-7; D is perhaps TRBD2 (6 bases). Looked up from germline, CDR1 is MNHEY and CDR2 is SVGAGI. V was cut by 2 bases and J by 7 bases, with 15 bases left in between. CDR3 length: 14 amino acids. The chain's CDR3 is CASSYGTGVWEQYF. CDR3 coding DNA: TGTGCCAGCAGTTACGGGACGGGAGTGTGGGAGCAGTACTTC.

This chain connects TRBV7-8 to TRBJ1-4; D is ambiguous. The V end lost 1 base, the J end lost 7 bases, and 16 bases lay between the germline ends. The CDR3 consists of 16 residues. The germline V gene encodes CDR1 SGHVS and CDR2 FQNEAQ. CDR3 nucleotides: TGTGCCAGCAGCTTAGAACTTCCGGGGATTGGTGAAAAACTGTTTTTT. It yields the protein CASSLELPGIGEKLFF.

The genes are TRBV14 and TRBJ2-5; D is possibly TRBD2 (5 bases). CDR1 is SGHDN and CDR2 is FVKESK in the germline V gene. This CDR3 is built from 14 residues. The V end was cut by 6 bases, the J end by 1 base, with 12 bases between. The CDR3: CASRVSGSQETQYF. CDR3 bases: TGTGCCAGCAGAGTATCGGGGTCCCAAGAGACCCAGTACTTC.

The chain couples TRBV5-6 to TRBJ2-7; D is unresolved. Germline values: CDR1 SGHDT, CDR2 YYEEEE. The ends were cut back, 2 bases at V and 1 base at J, with 4 bases in the middle. The CDR3 is 12 amino acids. DNA of the CDR3: TGTGCCAGCAGCTTTATTTCCTACGAGCAGTACTTC. It translates to CASSFISYEQYF.

This chain uses TRBV9 with TRBJ1-1, with TRBD1 identical over 7 bases. The CDR3 has 14 residues. The junction had 5 bases not matched to a gene; V was cut back by 3 bases and J by 3 bases. Germline loops: CDR1 SGDLS, CDR2 YYNGEE. For the CDR3, the DNA is TGTGCCAGCAGCGCCGGACAGGTTGACACTGAAGCTTTCTTT. It is translated as CASSAGQVDTEAFF.

This sequence joins TRBV6-5 and TRBJ1-1; TRBD1 aligns across 8 bases. The V segment lost 7 bases and the J segment 0 bases; nucleotides outside the gene matches: 4. CDR1 is MNHEY, CDR2 SVGAGI, per germline. The CDR3 runs to 14 residues. CDR3 in amino acids: CASTRTGMNTEAFF. DNA of the CDR3: TGTGCCAGCACCAGGACAGGGATGAACACTGAAGCTTTCTTT.

The chain links TRBV9 to TRBJ1-3; no definite D call. CDR3 length: 13 amino acids. Between the trimmed V and J ends, which lost 4 bases and 4 bases, there was a span of 9 bases. Per germline, CDR1 SGDLS and CDR2 YYNGEE. CDR3 nucleotides: TGTGCCAGCAGCACGGCCGGGGGAAACACCATATATTTT. Translated: CASSTAGGNTIYF.

This sequence joins TRBV18 and TRBJ2-2; D is uncertain. This CDR3 is 14 amino acids long. Germline V gene data show CDR1 as KGHSH and CDR2 as LQKENI. Trimming removed 2 bases at V and 5 bases at J, with 9 bases between. This CDR3 reads CASSPTFGTGELFF. CDR3 DNA: TGTGCCAGCTCACCAACGTTCGGGACCGGGGAGCTGTTTTTT.

The chain is built from TRBV3-1 (or the pseudogene TRBV3-2) and TRBJ1-2; 7 nucleotides align to TRBD1. There are 17 residues in the CDR3. The germline CDR1 and CDR2 sequences are LGHDT and YNNKEL (reference sequence). J lost 6 bases, V lost 4 bases, and 17 bases had no gene match. The CDR3 is CASSPNFERQGPDGYTF. The CDR3 region has the DNA TGTGCCAGCAGCCCTAACTTCGAGAGACAGGGCCCGGATGGCTACACCTTC.

This clone was detected only once. The rearrangement uses TRBV11-2 and TRBJ2-3; weak D call: TRBD2 (5 bases). Germline V gene lookup returns CDR1 SGHAT and CDR2 FQNNGV. The CDR3 contains 16 residues. The germline V and J ends were trimmed by 5 bases and 5 bases, with 20 bases remaining between them. The CDR3 DNA sequence: TGTGCCAGCAGCAACCCCGCCGGGGTCCGGGGAGATACGCAGTATTTT. Protein product: CASSNPAGVRGDTQYF.

The rearrangement uses TRBV4-3 and TRBJ2-3; possible D gene TRBD2, 6 bases. The V end was cut by 1 base, the J end by 4 bases, with 15 bases between. Germline V CDR1 and CDR2: LGHNA, YSLEER. The CDR3 runs to 16 residues. The CDR3 coding sequence is TGCGCCAGCAGCCAAGGCCCTCTGGAGCGGGCAGATACGCAGTATTTT. Encoded protein: CASSQGPLERADTQYF.

V usage is TRBV12-3 or TRBV12-4 and J usage is TRBJ1-2; a weak D match, TRBD1 (5 bases). The CDR3 loop spans 12 amino acids. Trimming cost V 3 bases and J 8 bases, with 10 bases left between them. The CDR3 here is CASSFEQGGYTF. The CDR3 coding sequence is TGTGCCAGCAGTTTCGAGCAGGGCGGCTACACCTTC.

V is TRBV9 and J is TRBJ2-1; 10 bases are a match to TRBD2. CDR3 length: 15 amino acids. The ends lost 3 bases at V and 7 bases at J; junction bases unmatched: 7. Per germline, CDR1 SGDLS and CDR2 YYNGEE. The CDR3 region is CASSGRLAGTNEQFF. CDR3 DNA sequence: TGTGCCAGCAGCGGGAGACTAGCGGGTACAAATGAGCAGTTCTTC.

The chain combines TRBV5-6 with TRBJ1-2; D not certain. The CDR3 sequence is 15 residues long. Germline V gene data show CDR1 as SGHDT and CDR2 as YYEEEE. The V end was cut by 0 bases, the J end by 0 bases, with 9 bases between. The CDR3 sequence: CASSLGPGANYGYTF. Written as DNA, the CDR3 is TGTGCCAGCAGCTTGGGGCCCGGAGCTAACTATGGCTACACCTTC.

In DNA, the CDR3 is TGTGCCAGCAGCCCCGGGACTAGCTTTAGGAATGAGCAGTTCTTC. Translated: CASSPGTSFRNEQFF. The chain carries TRBV5-4 and TRBJ2-1; 9 bases match TRBD2. The germline V gene encodes CDR1 SGHNT and CDR2 YYREEE (reference sequence). This CDR3 contains 15 residues. The trim removed 4 bases at V and 7 bases at J, leaving 9 bases unmatched. The full variable domain, its missing parts supplied by reference TRBV5-4 and TRBJ2-1, is ETGVTQSPTHLIKTRGQQVTLRCSSQSGHNTVSWYQQALGQGPQFIFQYYREEENGRGNFPPRFSGLQFPNYSSELNVNALELDDSALYLCASSPGTSFRNEQFFGPGTRLTVL.

The chain couples TRBV5-1 to TRBJ2-2; the D gene is possibly TRBD1 (7 bases). The V gene's germline CDR1 is SGHRS and CDR2 YFSETQ. The CDR3 length is 16 residues. V dropped 6 bases and J dropped 5 bases, with 20 bases sitting between them. The CDR3 DNA follows: TGCGCCAGCACCCCCCAACCCCAGGGGGGAACCGGGGAGCTGTTTTTT. This translates into CASTPQPQGGTGELFF.

The chain links TRBV4-3 to TRBJ2-2; 7 bases align to TRBD1. The trim removed 0 bases at V and 5 bases at J, leaving 9 bases unmatched. Germline V CDR1 and CDR2: LGHNA, YSLEER. There are 17 residues in the CDR3. The CDR3 coding sequence is TGCGCCAGCAGCCAAGAAGGCAGGGGGTCGAGTACCGGGGAGCTGTTTTTT. This gives the protein CASSQEGRGSSTGELFF.

The chain has TRBV27 and TRBJ2-2; D is possibly TRBD1 (6 bases). With 6 bases removed from V and 3 bases from J, the gap between germline ends came to 11 bases. Germline CDR1 reads MNHEY; CDR2 reads SMNVEV (reference sequence). The CDR3 consists of 14 residues. The CDR3: CASRLDRYTGELFF. The CDR3 DNA reads as TGTGCCAGCAGACTAGACAGGTACACCGGGGAGCTGTTTTTT.